This T cell receptor (beta chain) emerged from a study of CD8 T cells in Susac syndrome. This clonotype has just one count. cDNA came from approximately 0.5 to 1 ug RNA primed by random hexamers. Multiplex immunoSEQ PCR targeted 54 Vbeta and 13 Jbeta TCR beta segments. Via MiXCR, TCRdb re-called the immunoSEQ multiplex PCR reads, giving one row per CDR3 protein. Altogether about 150,000 distinct CDR3 sequences are present, approximately 94% being singletons, with the ten largest covering more than 0.2%. The V gene's germline CDR1 is MNHEY and CDR2 SMNVEV (reference sequence). CDR3 size: 16 residues. V lost 6 bases to trimming and J lost 4 bases, with 21 bases between them. Negative isolation yielded the CD8+ and CD4+ T cells, while FACS enriched the TEMRA cells.

Sequencing used CD8+ T cells from PBMCs. The chain carries TRBV27 and TRBJ1-2, with a tentative D call TRBD1 (6 bases). This sequence was found in a human donor with multiple sclerosis. The CDR3 is CASRGADSSPGYGYTF. Here the CDR3 DNA reads TGTGCCAGCAGGGGGGCGGACAGCTCTCCAGGCTATGGCTACACCTTC.